The 20 T cell receptor beta chains presented below share a single source sample, sequenced in a study of blood T cell repertoires in COVID-19. This table comes from immunoSEQ multiplex PCR, and its TCRdb copy is limited to in-frame clones, with some not included. The top ten clones hold 30% to 40% of a sample with approximately 50,000 clones, about 81% of them seen once. Sequenced sample: peripheral blood. These receptors were obtained from a man in his 60s with COVID-19, enrolled during active disease.

This sequence joins TRBV5-6 and TRBJ2-5, with 8 bases that match TRBD1. Germline V gene lookup returns CDR1 SGHDT and CDR2 YYEEEE. V trimming: 4 bases; J trimming: 5 bases; junction bases outside the gene matches: 7. This CDR3 has 14 residues. The CDR3 DNA is TGTGCCAGCAGCACCGACAGGGGTTGGGAGACCCAGTACTTC. Protein sequence: CASSTDRGWETQYF.

This clone was picked up a small number of times. V usage is TRBV5-6 and J usage is TRBJ1-2, with 7 nucleotides matching TRBD1. The germline CDR1 and CDR2 sequences are SGHDT and YYEEEE. This CDR3 region has 14 residues. Trimming removed 5 bases from V and 4 bases from J; junction bases left unmatched: 8. The CDR3 DNA reads TGTGCCAGCAGATCCCAGGGGGGCGGCTATGGCTACACCTTC. Residues: CASRSQGGGYGYTF.

The chain is built from TRBV4-1 and TRBJ2-7; 9 nucleotides line up with TRBD2. CDR1 and CDR2 from the germline V gene are MGHRA and YSYEKL. With V trimmed by 4 bases and J by 2 bases, 0 bases remained unmatched. The CDR3 is 13 amino acids. Here the CDR3 DNA reads TGCGCCAGCAGCCCTAGCGGGGCCTACGAGCAGTACTTC. Translating gives CASSPSGAYEQYF.

The rearrangement uses TRBV27 and TRBJ2-1, with D tentatively TRBD1 (5 bases). Germline V lookup: CDR1 MNHEY, CDR2 SMNVEV (reference sequence). The CDR3 is 15 amino acids. V gave up 7 bases and J gave up 5 bases, with 18 bases separating them. In nucleotides, the CDR3 is TGTGCCAGCACCCTCTCTCGGACACCCAACAATGAGCAGTTCTTC. It specifies CASTLSRTPNNEQFF.

V and J are TRBV5-1 and TRBJ1-4; D ambiguous. CDR1 and CDR2 (germline): SGHRS, YFSETQ. Deletions cut 1 base from V and 3 bases from J, with 13 bases between. CDR3 length equals 16 residues. In DNA, the CDR3 is TGCGCCAGCAGCTTGAGAAGGGCGGGGTCTAATGAAAAACTGTTTTTT. Encoded protein: CASSLRRAGSNEKLFF.

This clone has a single count. The chain couples TRBV2 to TRBJ1-4; 9 positions match TRBD1. Germline values: CDR1 SNHLY, CDR2 FYNNEI. V gave up 6 bases and J gave up 1 base; unmatched junction bases: 15. The CDR3 is 19 amino acids. The CDR3 reads CASRTPTGGGRVTNEKLFF. The CDR3 DNA sequence: TGTGCCAGCAGGACCCCAACAGGGGGCGGGCGGGTAACTAATGAAAAACTGTTTTTT.

The J gene is TRBJ2-3, the V gene TRBV5-6, with 7 nucleotides matching TRBD2. Germline loops: CDR1 SGHDT, CDR2 YYEEEE. The CDR3 length is 17 residues. With V trimmed by 4 bases and J by 0 bases, 11 bases remained unmatched. CDR3 DNA: TGTGCCAGCAGCAGACTAATAGCGGGCGATAGCACAGATACGCAGTATTTT. Protein sequence: CASSRLIAGDSTDTQYF.

This chain uses TRBV5-1 with TRBJ2-3, with 8 bases identical to TRBD1. The J segment lost 0 bases and the V segment lost 4 bases, leaving 7 bases of the junction unmatched. The CDR3 consists of 16 residues. From germline, CDR1 is SGHRS and CDR2 YFSETQ. The DNA of the CDR3 is TGCGCCAGCAGCCTCCGGGACAGGACTAGCACAGATACGCAGTATTTT. It is translated as CASSLRDRTSTDTQYF.

The chain joins TRBV19 to TRBJ2-7, with TRBD2 identical over 12 bases. Germline assignment: CDR1 LNHDA and CDR2 SQIVND (reference sequence). Trimming cost V 1 base and J 4 bases; bases outside gene matches: 8. There are 17 residues in the CDR3. CDR3 loop: CASSIGELAGGWYEQYF. CDR3 in DNA: TGTGCCAGTAGTATAGGCGAGCTAGCGGGAGGGTGGTACGAGCAGTACTTC. Full variable domain (remainder filled in from reference TRBV19 and TRBJ2-7): DGGITQSPKYLFRKEGQNVTLSCEQNLNHDAMYWYRQDPGQGLRLIYYSQIVNDFQKGDIAEGYSVSREKKESFPLTVTSAQKNPTAFYLCASSIGELAGGWYEQYFGPGTRLTVT.

The gene calls are TRBV5-1 and TRBJ2-3; perhaps TRBD2 as D (6 bases). This CDR3 contains 13 residues. The germline V gene has CDR1 SGHRS and CDR2 YFSETQ. Trimming left V 4 bases short and J 7 bases short, with 13 bases between. The CDR3 bases are TGCGCCAGCAGCCCGGGAGTCGCTTATACGCAGTATTTT. This sequence encodes CASSPGVAYTQYF. Full variable domain (remainder filled in from reference TRBV5-1 and TRBJ2-3): KAGVTQTPRYLIKTRGQQVTLSCSPISGHRSVSWYQQTPGQGLQFLFEYFSETQRNKGNFPGRFSGRQFSNSRSEMNVSTLELGDSALYLCASSPGVAYTQYFGPGTRLTVL.

The V and J genes are TRBV5-8 and TRBJ2-3; 16 bases match TRBD2. The CDR3 is 17 residues long. Germline CDR1 reads SGHTS; CDR2 reads YDEGEE. J lost 3 bases, V lost 4 bases, and 5 bases had no gene match. Here the CDR3 DNA reads TGTGCCAGCAGCCTGGGGACTAGCGGGAGGGATACAGATACGCAGTATTTT. This sequence encodes CASSLGTSGRDTDTQYF.

The chain couples TRBV6-5 to TRBJ2-7; possibly TRBD1 for D (6 bases). The CDR3 extends over 13 amino acids. Germline CDR1 is MNHEY and CDR2 is SVGAGI. The V gene lost 8 bases and the J gene lost 3 bases, with 14 bases spanning the gap. This chain's CDR3 is CASGRDTRYEQYF. CDR3 nucleotides: TGTGCCAGCGGACGGGACACGCGCTACGAGCAGTACTTC.

This chain connects TRBV5-6 to TRBJ1-1, with D unresolved. The CDR3 covers 18 residues. Trimming shortened V by 1 base and J by 10 bases, and 29 bases separated the two germline ends. Germline V CDR1 and CDR2: SGHDT, YYEEEE. The CDR3 region is CASSLWAIRSGGDGGAFF. DNA of the CDR3: TGTGCCAGCAGCTTGTGGGCGATACGATCGGGTGGGGATGGAGGAGCTTTCTTT.

The V call is TRBV19, the J call TRBJ1-4, with TRBD1 matching 7 bases. This CDR3 contains 14 residues. CDR1 is LNHDA and CDR2 is SQIVND in the germline V gene (reference sequence). V gave up 5 bases and J gave up 3 bases; unmatched junction bases: 3. The CDR3 coding sequence is TGTGCCAGTAGTCCGGGACAGTCTAATGAAAAACTGTTTTTT. Translated, it gives CASSPGQSNEKLFF.

The chain recombines TRBV14 with TRBJ2-7; 9 bases align to TRBD2. Germline values: CDR1 SGHDN, CDR2 FVKESK. V gave up 6 bases and J gave up 1 base; unmatched junction bases: 7. The CDR3 covers 15 residues. The DNA for the CDR3 is TGTGCCAGCAGTCGATATAGCGGGGGTTCCTACGAGCAGTACTTC. Its protein is CASSRYSGGSYEQYF.

Remarks on this clone: Other DNA sequences from this sample encode an identical CDR3 as well. This chain connects TRBV9 to TRBJ1-1, with D possibly TRBD1 on 6 matching bases. The germline CDR1 and CDR2 sequences are SGDLS and YYNGEE. Between the trimmed V and J ends, which lost 2 bases and 8 bases, there was a span of 13 bases. There are 13 residues in the CDR3. The CDR3 spells CASSVDQGSEAFF. CDR3 in DNA: TGTGCCAGCAGCGTTGATCAGGGGTCCGAAGCTTTCTTT.

This chain uses TRBV6-5 with TRBJ1-4; D unresolved. Trimming took 6 bases from V and 7 from J, leaving 15 bases between them. CDR3 size: 14 residues. Germline CDR1 and CDR2: MNHEY and SVGAGI. This chain's CDR3 is CASRKRNVAEKLFF. The CDR3 bases are TGTGCCAGCAGAAAGCGGAATGTTGCTGAAAAACTGTTTTTT.

J is TRBJ1-6 and V is TRBV27, with D possibly being TRBD1 (5 bases). CDR1 and CDR2 from the germline V gene are MNHEY and SMNVEV (reference sequence). Trimming removed 0 bases from V and 1 base from J, with 10 bases in between. CDR3 length: 17 amino acids. Written as DNA, the CDR3 is TGTGCCAGCAGTTTATCCTACCGGGGGTCCTATAATTCACCCCTCCACTTT. This gives the protein CASSLSYRGSYNSPLHF.

The CDR3 DNA reads as TGCGCCAGCAGCTTGGGCGACAGGGGAGGCAATCAGCCCCAGCATTTT. It is translated as CASSLGDRGGNQPQHF. This sequence joins TRBV5-1 and TRBJ1-5, with TRBD1 identical over 8 bases. Germline V gives CDR1 SGHRS, CDR2 YFSETQ. V lost 0 bases and J lost 2; bases outside the gene matches: 4. The CDR3 contains 16 residues.

The rearrangement uses TRBV5-1 and TRBJ1-6, with 7 positions matching TRBD1. Germline V gene sequence: CDR1 SGHRS, CDR2 YFSETQ. The CDR3 sequence is 15 residues long. Unmatched junction bases numbered 3, after V lost 2 bases and J lost 4 bases. The CDR3 spells CASSLSQGYNSPLHF. CDR3 nucleotides: TGCGCCAGCAGCTTATCACAGGGGTATAATTCACCCCTCCACTTT. The full variable domain, rest sourced from reference TRBV5-1 and TRBJ1-6, is KAGVTQTPRYLIKTRGQQVTLSCSPISGHRSVSWYQQTPGQGLQFLFEYFSETQRNKGNFPGRFSGRQFSNSRSEMNVSTLELGDSALYLCASSLSQGYNSPLHFGNGTRLTVT.